Shown below are 4 T cell receptor beta chains from a single sample sequenced in a study of blood T cell repertoires in COVID-19 (dated by TCRdb to the early 2020s). Receptor libraries were prepared by the immunoSEQ multiplex PCR assay. In TCRdb, the immuneACCESS table is reduced to in-frame sequences with V and J assigned. These tables do not hold every clone; where another copy was compared, an unresolved V gene accounts for under half, and the others remain unexplained. The sample table lists some 66,000 clones, approximately 86% of them with a count of one. The ten largest clones represent 5% to 7.5% of the sample. The sequenced sample consisted of peripheral blood. Every receptor here comes from a man in his sixties with acute or convalescent COVID-19.

The chain is built from TRBV3-1 (or the pseudogene TRBV3-2) and TRBJ1-6; 8 nucleotides line up with TRBD1. The V and J ends lost 2 bases and 10 bases, in that order; junction bases with no gene match: 7. Germline CDR1 is LGHDT and CDR2 is YNNKEL (reference sequence). This CDR3 contains 15 residues. DNA of the CDR3: TGTGCCAGCAGCCAATTTAGACAGGGGACGTCACCCCTCCACTTT. As protein: CASSQFRQGTSPLHF.

The rearrangement uses TRBV30 and TRBJ2-7; TRBD1 aligns across 9 bases. The germline gives CDR1 GTSNPN, CDR2 SVGIG (reference sequence). V was clipped by 5 bases and J by 2 bases; unmatched bases: 1. This CDR3 is built from 12 residues. The CDR3, as DNA: TGTGCCTGGGACAGGGGGGCCTACGAGCAGTACTTC. Residues: CAWDRGAYEQYF.

This clone was seen more than once but under ten times. The rearrangement links TRBV30 to TRBJ1-6; TRBD1 matches at 9 bases. The V gene end was trimmed by 0 bases and the J gene end by 9 bases; junction bases not matched to a gene: 6. The CDR3 spans 15 residues. Germline V lookup: CDR1 GTSNPN, CDR2 SVGIG (reference sequence). CDR3: CAWSVETGGASPLHF. Written as DNA, the CDR3 is TGTGCCTGGAGTGTAGAGACAGGGGGGGCTTCACCCCTCCACTTT.

In its sample, this clone was seen a few times. The chain joins TRBV5-6 to TRBJ1-3, with 7 bases aligning to TRBD1. The CDR3 is 15 amino acids. CDR1 SGHDT and CDR2 YYEEEE come from the germline V gene. After removal of 2 bases from V and 4 bases from J, the junction contained 6 bases not matched to a gene. The CDR3 nucleotides are TGTGCCAGCAGCTTAGGGGGCTTTGGAGGAAACACCATATATTTT. This encodes CASSLGGFGGNTIYF.